This T cell receptor (beta chain) was sequenced during a study of blood T cells in healthy people across ages (dated by TCRdb to the mid-2010s). A note on the overall study: In model experiments, template switching captured roughly one uniquely barcoded TCR beta cDNA molecule for every two T cells. The donors were split into four age groups: young (average around 15 years), middle-aged (39), aged (about 62) and long-lived (approximately 89). Using the same blood draw, the study looked at two additional independent replicas of 1 million unique cDNA reads for two donors, one aged 18 to 30 and the other aged 80 or older. To avoid experimental bias, donors of different ages were spread randomly across the sequencing lanes. The study measured age-related changes in TCR beta repertoire diversity using deep sequencing normalized with unique cDNA molecular identifiers. General findings and caveats noted by the study authors: Conclusive comparison of naive and antigen-experienced compartments was prevented by the profiling of bulk unsorted PBMCs. Because the CMV infection status of the donors was unknown, age-related changes in expanded clonotypes may potentially have been confounded. As age increased, observed TCR beta diversity per million T cells dropped in a roughly linear way, and a significant reduction was already evident by age roughly 40. The long-lived group showed more naive CD4+ T cells, fewer expanded clones and increased TCR diversity than the aged group, suggesting age selection. Estimates of total diversity based on one million sequenced T cells were regarded as lower bounds and as underestimates. A strong correlation was found between observed TCR beta diversity and the percentage of naive T cells measured by flow cytometry.

Systemically healthy Caucasian individuals from Russia, 35 to 40 in total and aged about 6 to 90 years, were included as donors. Each donor gave around 9 milliliters of peripheral blood, collected into EDTA-treated Vacutainer tubes. Ficoll-Paque density-gradient centrifugation was used to isolate PBMCs, with at least 6.5 million obtained per sample. Trizol reagent was used to extract total RNA from PBMCs, with at least 5 micrograms per sample. Naive CD45RAhigh/CD27high T cell percentages were measured by flow cytometry on a PBMC aliquot from every donor. A remark on this clonotype: Its antigen target is currently unknown. Per-base quality was not reported, and no clone a single base away is much larger than it.

Counted from cysteine to phenylalanine, this CDR3 has 16 amino acids. Of all the DNA, just the CDR3 is kept, 48 bases in frame from base 1. Sequences SEHNR (CDR1) and FQNEAQ (CDR2) are obtained from the germline V gene (reference sequence). The library was produced with 5' RACE. The sequencer listed for this sample is Illumina HiSeq 2500. A second PCR of roughly 6 to 11 cycles was run with a J-beta primer mix and a sample-barcoded 5' primer. Each TCR beta cDNA molecule received a unique molecular identifier from a template-switch 5' adaptor carrying 12 random nucleotides. Each sample yielded at least 3 million CDR3-containing paired-end reads. The Mint cDNA synthesis kit, primed by a TRBC-specific oligonucleotide, was used to synthesize first-strand cDNA from all RNA. All cDNA was treated with uracil-DNA glycosylase and then went through a first 18-cycle PCR with the universal primers M1SS and BC2_uni_R. For the original study's pipeline: For normalization, 1 million high-quality reads, each with a distinct molecular identifier, were randomly selected from each sample. Reads with shared molecular identifiers were discarded instead of being binned into consensus sequences. CDR3 identification, clonotype clustering and error correction used MiTCR with a Q25 quality threshold and the strictest error-elimination algorithm. A nonparametric unseen species model using Euler transformation provided a lower-bound estimate of total TCR beta diversity. The public reads were reprocessed in TCRdb via fastp at Q25 and MiXCR, keeping in-frame beta chains. Entries that share a CDR3 protein sequence are merged under the most common genes and DNA. The V and J calls were not made by the authors but by TCRdb's processing. For this sample there are 1,500,000 or so distinct CDR3 sequences; approximately 59% appear just once. The ten top clones hold under 8.5% of the sample.

This clonotype originated in a man aged 18 to 30 in good health. Material for sequencing was blood. The chain is assembled from TRBV7-9 and TRBJ2-5; the D gene assignment is ambiguous. Matching the DNA end better, TRBJ2-7 makes the J call doubtful. CDR3 region: CASSPLTGTLSYEQYF. The DNA is TGTGCCAGCAGCCCCTTGACTGGCACGTTATCGTACGAGCAGTACTTC.